This T cell receptor beta chain was retrieved from a study of beta chain features in type 1 diabetes. Trimming left V 0 bases short and J 6 bases short, with 13 bases between. Germline CDR1 SGHNT, CDR2 YYREEE (reference sequence). The CDR3 contains 16 residues. Of the isolated RNA, all was reverse transcribed, and so the sequenced material was expressed TCRB transcripts. The protocol was immunoSEQ multiplex PCR, while the TCRdb copy is restricted to in-frame clones and leaves out a portion. The sample lists about 230,000 clones; roughly 9.6% were seen once. This receptor was obtained from a young woman in good health. The material sequenced was naive CD4+ T cells from blood. The rearrangement uses TRBV5-4 and TRBJ2-6; possibly TRBD1 for D (5 bases). The CDR3 sequence is CASSLEKGPLANVLTF. The CDR3 bases are TGTGCCAGCAGCTTGGAGAAGGGGCCCCTGGCCAACGTCCTGACTTTC.